The 11 T cell receptor beta chains given below trace back to one sample, sequenced in a study of blood T cell repertoires in COVID-19. Assay: immunoSEQ multiplex PCR; the TCRdb copy retains only in-frame clones and omits some. The sample contains about 270,000 clones, about four fifths of which appear only once. What was sequenced was peripheral blood. The receptors derive from a woman between 55 and 75 years old with active or convalescent COVID-19.

The gene calls are TRBV19 and TRBJ1-6; D gene uncertain. Germline lookup yields CDR1 LNHDA and CDR2 SQIVND (reference sequence). V was shortened by 6 bases and J by 0 bases, with 21 bases between the two germline ends. This CDR3 has 19 residues. CDR3 protein: CASSVAPPSLSSYNSPLHF. The CDR3 DNA is TGTGCCAGTAGCGTGGCTCCACCTAGTCTGAGCTCCTATAATTCACCCCTCCACTTT.

The chain carries TRBV18 and TRBJ2-4; 14 bases map to TRBD2. Looked up from germline, CDR1 is KGHSH and CDR2 is LQKENI. Trimming at V came to 3 bases and at J to 6 bases, leaving 4 bases not matched to a gene. The CDR3 extends over 16 amino acids. The CDR3 sequence is CASSPGLAGGGNIQYF. The CDR3 DNA reads TGTGCCAGCTCACCCGGACTAGCGGGGGGAGGAAACATTCAGTACTTC.

The rearrangement links TRBV19 to TRBJ2-7; 12 nucleotides agree with TRBD1. Germline-derived CDR1 and CDR2 are LNHDA and SQIVND (reference sequence). Germline trimming cut 6 bases from V and 5 bases from J; bases unmatched to any gene: 11. The CDR3 is 16 amino acids. Here the CDR3 DNA reads TGTGCCAGTAGCCTTGGGCGGGGGACAGGGGGCGACGAGCAGTACTTC. Its translation is CASSLGRGTGGDEQYF. Full variable domain (missing parts from reference TRBV19 and TRBJ2-7): DGGITQSPKYLFRKEGQNVTLSCEQNLNHDAMYWYRQDPGQGLRLIYYSQIVNDFQKGDIAEGYSVSREKKESFPLTVTSAQKNPTAFYLCASSLGRGTGGDEQYFGPGTRLTVT.

The genes are TRBV19 and TRBJ1-2; 10 nucleotides align to TRBD1. CDR1 and CDR2 (germline): LNHDA, SQIVND (reference sequence). CDR3 length: 16 residues. V dropped 5 bases and J dropped 1; count of bases not matched to a gene: 7. The CDR3 DNA sequence: TGTGCCAGTAGTCTTTCAGGGGACAGGGGTAACTATGGCTACACCTTC. It specifies CASSLSGDRGNYGYTF.

The V gene is TRBV25-1, the J gene TRBJ1-6; tentatively, D is TRBD1 (6 bases). Per germline, CDR1 MGHDK and CDR2 SYGVNS. This CDR3 is 13 amino acids long. The ends were cut back, 6 bases at V and 10 bases at J, with 13 bases in the middle. CDR3 in DNA: TGTGCCAGCAGCTACGGGACACCGTCACCCCTCCACTTT. Translation gives CASSYGTPSPLHF.

The chain uses TRBV6-5 and TRBJ1-2, with D unclear. V was clipped by 5 bases and J by 6 bases, with 19 bases between them. The CDR3 consists of 15 residues. In germline, CDR1 is MNHEY, CDR2 SVGAGI. CDR3 loop: CASSPTGDWGDGYTF. CDR3 DNA sequence: TGTGCCAGCAGTCCCACCGGGGATTGGGGTGATGGCTACACCTTC.

This clone was seen more than once but under ten times. V usage is TRBV4-3 and J usage is TRBJ2-7; 7 bases map to TRBD2. Germline CDR1 is LGHNA and CDR2 is YSLEER. V lost 0 bases, J lost 2 bases, and 13 bases stayed unmatched. This CDR3 is 18 amino acids long. DNA of the CDR3: TGCGCCAGCAGCCAAGAAAGGAGGATGGGGGGAGGGGCCTACGAGCAGTACTTC. Protein: CASSQERRMGGGAYEQYF.

The chain links TRBV11-2 to TRBJ2-5; D is unclear. The CDR3 covers 14 residues. The V gene lost 0 bases and the J gene lost 1 base, with 6 bases spanning the gap. Germline CDR1 is SGHAT and CDR2 is FQNNGV. The CDR3 bases are TGTGCCAGCAGCTTAGATAGAGTCCAAGAGACCCAGTACTTC. Amino acid sequence: CASSLDRVQETQYF.

This clone appeared a single time. The gene calls are TRBV2 and TRBJ1-2, with D uncertain. This CDR3 has 14 residues. Trimming removed 4 bases at V and 0 bases at J, with 9 bases between. The V gene's germline CDR1 is SNHLY and CDR2 FYNNEI. The CDR3: CASSVRRTNYGYTF. In DNA form, the CDR3 reads TGTGCCAGCAGTGTTCGGAGAACTAACTATGGCTACACCTTC.

The chain couples TRBV4-2 to TRBJ2-3; 10 nucleotides match TRBD2. This CDR3 has 16 residues. V shed 1 base, J shed 6 bases, and the junction held 7 bases outside the gene matches. Germline V gene lookup returns CDR1 LGHNA and CDR2 YNFKEQ. The CDR3 region is CASSQVSLAGADTQYF. DNA for the CDR3: TGTGCCAGCAGCCAAGTGTCTCTAGCGGGGGCCGATACGCAGTATTTT.

The chain's CDR3 is CASSPRTGSSYEQYF. The CDR3 DNA is TGTGCCAGCAGCCCCAGGACAGGGAGCTCCTACGAGCAGTACTTC. This chain joins TRBV7-6 and TRBJ2-7, with 8 positions matching TRBD1. The CDR3 totals 15 residues. With V trimmed by 5 bases and J by 0 bases, 6 bases remained unmatched. CDR1 is SGHVS, CDR2 FNYEAQ, per germline.